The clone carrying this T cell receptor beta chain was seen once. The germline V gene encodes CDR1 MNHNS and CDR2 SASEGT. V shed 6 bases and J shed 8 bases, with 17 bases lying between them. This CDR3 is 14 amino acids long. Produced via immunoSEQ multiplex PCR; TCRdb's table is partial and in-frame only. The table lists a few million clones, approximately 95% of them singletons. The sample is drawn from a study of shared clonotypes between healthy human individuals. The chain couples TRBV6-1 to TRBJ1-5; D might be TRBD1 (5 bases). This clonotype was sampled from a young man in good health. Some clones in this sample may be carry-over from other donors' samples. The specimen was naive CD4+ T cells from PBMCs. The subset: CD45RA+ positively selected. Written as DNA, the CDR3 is TGTGCCAGCAGGGACGGGCAGGGCTCCAAGCCCCAGCATTTT. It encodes CASRDGQGSKPQHF.